Presented here are 22 T cell receptor beta chains from one specimen sequenced in a study of metastatic and nonmetastatic thyroid tumors. All patients were untreated before thyroid surgery. Via MiXCR, TCRdb re-called the PCR reads. This sample has 40,000 to 50,000 clones, with 9.5% to 13% found just once. The sequencing input was blood. Source of these receptors: a male donor with papillary thyroid cancer or a benign thyroid nodule (not recorded which). Some clones in this sample may be carry-over from other donors' samples.

Many counts were recorded for this clone. J is TRBJ2-3 and V is TRBV10-3; 12 positions match TRBD2. V was clipped by 5 bases and J by 4 bases; unmatched bases: 4. The germline V gene has CDR1 ENHRY and CDR2 SYGVKD. This CDR3 contains 15 residues. CDR3 nucleotide sequence: TGTGCCATCAGTCTAGCGGGAGGGGGGGCAGATACGCAGTATTTT. This gives the protein CAISLAGGGADTQYF.

This clone appeared a few times. Possible read error: a much larger clone is one base away. In this CDR3 the conserved last residue, phenylalanine or tryptophan, is missing, so a read error is likely. The chain combines TRBV9 with TRBJ1-2, with TRBD1 matching over 8 bases. V gave up 3 bases and J gave up 6 bases; unmatched junction bases: 7. The length of the CDR3 is 14 residues. Germline V gene sequence: CDR1 SGDLS, CDR2 YYNGEE. The CDR3 DNA is TGTGCCAGCAGCGACCGGACAGGGATACATGGCTACACCCTC. Its translation is CASSDRTGIHGYTL.

This clone was observed a few times. The genes are TRBV6-5 and TRBJ1-5; weak D call: TRBD1 (5 bases). The CDR3 has 15 amino acids. The germline V gene encodes CDR1 MNHEY and CDR2 SVGAGI. V shed 4 bases and J shed 5 bases, with 15 bases lying between them. CDR3 sequence (DNA): TGTGCCAGCAGTTTTAACGGGGGGGGTGATCAGCCCCAGCATTTT. Translation gives CASSFNGGGDQPQHF.

This clone came up many times. The chain links TRBV7-3 to TRBJ2-7; 7 bases match TRBD1. Germline lookup yields CDR1 SGHTA and CDR2 FQGTGA. The length of the CDR3 is 13 residues. The V and J ends lost 5 bases and 5 bases, in that order; junction bases with no gene match: 6. The CDR3 sequence is CASSPTGFDEQYF. The CDR3 nucleotides are TGTGCCAGCAGCCCGACAGGGTTTGACGAGCAGTACTTC.

In its sample, this clone was seen many times. The chain has TRBV28 and TRBJ2-7; D remains unclear. CDR3 size: 15 residues. From germline, CDR1 is MDHEN and CDR2 SYDVKM. V was trimmed by 3 bases and J by 12 bases, leaving 24 bases between them. The CDR3 here is CASSFAPPLDGTWYF. The CDR3 DNA follows: TGTGCCAGCAGTTTTGCCCCCCCCCTCGACGGAACGTGGTACTTC.

This clone was found many times. The chain combines TRBV6-1 with TRBJ2-3; 7 positions agree with TRBD2. This CDR3 comprises 16 residues. V lost 5 bases to trimming and J lost 2 bases; unmatched junction nucleotides: 10. The V gene's germline CDR1 is MNHNS and CDR2 SASEGT. DNA for the CDR3: TGTGCCAGCAGTATAAGGACTAGTCCCCACACAGATACGCAGTATTTT. Translating it yields CASSIRTSPHTDTQYF.

This clone has at least ten counts. The chain combines TRBV19 with TRBJ2-1; 10 bases match TRBD1. This CDR3 has 14 amino acids. With V trimmed by 1 base and J by 8 bases, 2 bases remained unmatched. Germline CDR1 is LNHDA and CDR2 is SQIVND (reference sequence). For the CDR3, the DNA is TGTGCCAGTAGTATAGGACAGGGGGCAGATGAGCAGTTCTTC. Translation gives CASSIGQGADEQFF.

This clone was counted ten times or more. The chain carries TRBV24-1 and TRBJ2-3; no definite D call. The CDR3 contains 18 residues. CDR1 and CDR2 (germline): KGHDR, SFDVKD. V dropped 3 bases and J dropped 0 bases, with 18 bases sitting between them. CDR3 nucleotide sequence: TGTGCCACCAGTGATGGAAGGTCGTACATTTCTAGCACAGATACGCAGTATTTT. Amino acid sequence: CATSDGRSYISSTDTQYF.

This clone was recorded many times. The V and J genes are TRBV6-5 and TRBJ2-3; D is possibly TRBD2 (6 bases). Trimming pared 1 base from V and 2 bases from J, leaving 10 bases between. The germline gives CDR1 MNHEY, CDR2 SVGAGI. CDR3 length: 15 amino acids. The DNA for the CDR3 is TGTGCCAGCAGTTACTTAGCGGACACCACAGATACGCAGTATTTT. Residues: CASSYLADTTDTQYF.

The chain has TRBV28 and TRBJ2-5, with D tentatively TRBD1 or TRBD2 (5 bases each). Per the germline V gene, CDR1 is MDHEN and CDR2 is SYDVKM. The V end lost 8 bases, the J end lost 4 bases, and 20 bases lay between the germline ends. This CDR3 comprises 15 residues. In DNA form, the CDR3 reads TGTGCCAGCGGAGGAACCAGGGTGGCTGTAGAGACCCAGTACTTC. As protein: CASGGTRVAVETQYF.

This clone was counted at least ten times. The V gene is TRBV20-1, the J gene TRBJ2-2, with TRBD2 identical over 9 bases. Trimming at V came to 0 bases and at J to 0 bases, leaving 5 bases not matched to a gene. This CDR3 has 17 residues. Germline values: CDR1 DFQATT, CDR2 SNEGSKA (reference sequence). The CDR3 region is CSARDSLAGSNTGELFF. CDR3 DNA: TGCAGTGCTAGAGACTCACTAGCGGGCTCGAACACCGGGGAGCTGTTTTTT.

This clone came up many times. The chain combines TRBV2 with TRBJ1-1; 7 nucleotides line up with TRBD1. Germline CDR1 and CDR2: SNHLY and FYNNEI. The ends lost 4 bases at V and 13 bases at J; junction bases unmatched: 12. This CDR3 is 13 amino acids long. CDR3 loop: CASSVIGGEIDFF. CDR3 nucleotides: TGTGCCAGCAGTGTAATAGGGGGCGAGATAGATTTCTTT.

Ten or more counts support this clone. This chain links TRBV5-6 with TRBJ1-2; 7 bases fit TRBD1. Germline CDR1 is SGHDT and CDR2 is YYEEEE. V lost 4 bases and J lost 4; bases outside the gene matches: 7. The CDR3 extends over 14 amino acids. The CDR3: CASSGTATFYGYTF. The DNA of the CDR3 is TGTGCCAGCAGCGGGACAGCTACTTTCTATGGCTACACCTTC.

This clone is medium-sized within its sample. The rearrangement joins TRBV6-1 to TRBJ1-2; 9 bases line up with TRBD1. The V and J ends lost 1 base and 3 bases, in that order; junction bases with no gene match: 6. The CDR3 extends over 16 amino acids. Germline values: CDR1 MNHNS, CDR2 SASEGT. CDR3 DNA: TGTGCCAGCAGTGAAGACAGGGGGCGCGTACACTATGGCTACACCTTC. It yields the protein CASSEDRGRVHYGYTF.

In this sample, this clone turned up a few times. One base away lies a much larger clone, so this may be a sequencing read error. The chain combines TRBV29-1 with TRBJ2-6; D may match TRBD1 or TRBD2 (5 bases each). There are 13 residues in the CDR3. Per the germline V gene, CDR1 is SQVTM and CDR2 is ANQGSEA. This chain's CDR3 is CSVDGGGSNVLTF. Here the CDR3 DNA reads TGCAGCGTTGATGGGGGTGGGTCCAACGTCCTGACTTTC.

This clone appeared a few times. The rearrangement links TRBV3-1 to TRBJ1-2; tentative D call: TRBD1 (5 bases). V gave up 1 base and J gave up 6 bases, with 18 bases separating them. This CDR3 contains 16 residues. Germline V gene data show CDR1 as LGHDT and CDR2 as YNNKEL (reference sequence). Written as DNA, the CDR3 is TGTGCCAGCAGCCAAGCGGGTTTCCGACAGTCTCATGGCTACACCTTC. Its protein is CASSQAGFRQSHGYTF.

This clone was found many times. The chain employs TRBV30 and TRBJ1-2, with a tentative D call TRBD1 (6 bases). CDR3 length: 12 amino acids. V was cut by 5 bases and J by 8 bases, with 15 bases left in between. Per the germline V gene, CDR1 is GTSNPN and CDR2 is SVGIG (reference sequence). The DNA of the CDR3 is TGTGCCTGGGAATCTACAGGGTACGGCTACACCTTC. Translating it yields CAWESTGYGYTF.

This clone has a count of ten or more. The chain joins TRBV29-1 to TRBJ1-2; weak D call: TRBD1 (6 bases). The CDR3 covers 13 residues. Per the germline V gene, CDR1 is SQVTM and CDR2 is ANQGSEA. V was pared by 3 bases and J by 3 bases, with 11 bases between. The CDR3 loop reads CSVEGGGDYGYTF. In nucleotides, the CDR3 is TGCAGCGTTGAGGGCGGGGGCGACTATGGCTACACCTTC.

Concerning this clone: A much larger clone lies one base from this, so it may be a read error. Other nucleotide sequences in the sample specify the same CDR3. This chain joins TRBV11-2 and TRBJ2-7; D is possibly TRBD2 (5 bases). The CDR3 runs 16 residues. Germline-derived CDR1 and CDR2 are SGHAT and FQNNGV. The CDR3 protein is CASSFGSVGLAYEQYF. CDR3 nucleotide sequence: TGCGCCAGCAGTTTTGGATCCGTCGGGCTAGCATATGAGCAGTACTTC.

This clone occurred many times. The rearrangement links TRBV18 to TRBJ2-3, with 9 bases matching TRBD1. The ends lost 5 bases at V and 14 bases at J; junction bases unmatched: 8. This CDR3 spans 12 amino acids. Germline assignment: CDR1 KGHSH and CDR2 LQKENI. CDR3 loop: CASSSDRGSLYF. The CDR3 nucleotides read TGTGCCAGCTCATCGGACAGGGGATCGCTGTATTTT.

By sample share, this clone is medium-sized. The rearrangement uses TRBV27 and TRBJ2-7, with TRBD2 as a possible D gene (5 bases). V lost 6 bases to trimming and J lost 2 bases, with 11 bases between them. From germline, CDR1 is MNHEY and CDR2 SMNVEV (reference sequence). The CDR3 runs 13 residues. CDR3 residues: CASSRTDTYEQYF. DNA for the CDR3: TGTGCCAGCAGCCGGACTGACACCTACGAGCAGTACTTC.

Note on this clone: This clone may be a read error of a much larger clone one base away. The chain combines TRBV4-3 with TRBJ2-2; D possibly corresponds to TRBD2 (6 bases). The CDR3 is 18 amino acids. Germline V gives CDR1 LGHNA, CDR2 YSLEER. V gave up 7 bases and J gave up 4 bases, with 25 bases separating them. CDR3 sequence reads: CASNLIAVVAGGTGELFF. In nucleotides, the CDR3 is TGCGCCAGCAACCTAATAGCGGTAGTTGCGGGTGGCACCGGGGAGCTGTTTTTT.